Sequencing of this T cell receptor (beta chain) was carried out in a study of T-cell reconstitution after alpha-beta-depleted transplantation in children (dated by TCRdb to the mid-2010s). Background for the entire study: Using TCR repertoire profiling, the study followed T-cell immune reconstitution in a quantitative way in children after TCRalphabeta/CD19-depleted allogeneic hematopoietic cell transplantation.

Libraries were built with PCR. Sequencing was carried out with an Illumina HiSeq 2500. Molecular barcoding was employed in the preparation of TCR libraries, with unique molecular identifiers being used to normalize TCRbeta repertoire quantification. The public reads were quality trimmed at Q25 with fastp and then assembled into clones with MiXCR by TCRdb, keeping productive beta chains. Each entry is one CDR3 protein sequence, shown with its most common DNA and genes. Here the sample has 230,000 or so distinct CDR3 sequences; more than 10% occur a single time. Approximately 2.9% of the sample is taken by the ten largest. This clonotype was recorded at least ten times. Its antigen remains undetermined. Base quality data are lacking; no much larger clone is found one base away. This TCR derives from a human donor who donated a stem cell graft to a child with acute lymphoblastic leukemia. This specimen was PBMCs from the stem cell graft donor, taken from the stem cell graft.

The CDR3 is CASSSGQGTEAFF. Here is the DNA: TGTGCCAGCAGTTCGGGACAGGGCACTGAAGCTTTCTTT. The chain uses TRBV7-9 and TRBJ1-1, with 9 central nucleotides matching TRBD1. Including cysteine and phenylalanine, the CDR3 has 13 amino acids. The CDR3 DNA has 39 bases and is translated from base 1. V and J are trimmed by 6 bases and 4 bases, and the gene matches miss 3 bases of the junction. Reading the germline V gene (reference sequence) gives CDR1 SEHNR and CDR2 FQNEAQ.